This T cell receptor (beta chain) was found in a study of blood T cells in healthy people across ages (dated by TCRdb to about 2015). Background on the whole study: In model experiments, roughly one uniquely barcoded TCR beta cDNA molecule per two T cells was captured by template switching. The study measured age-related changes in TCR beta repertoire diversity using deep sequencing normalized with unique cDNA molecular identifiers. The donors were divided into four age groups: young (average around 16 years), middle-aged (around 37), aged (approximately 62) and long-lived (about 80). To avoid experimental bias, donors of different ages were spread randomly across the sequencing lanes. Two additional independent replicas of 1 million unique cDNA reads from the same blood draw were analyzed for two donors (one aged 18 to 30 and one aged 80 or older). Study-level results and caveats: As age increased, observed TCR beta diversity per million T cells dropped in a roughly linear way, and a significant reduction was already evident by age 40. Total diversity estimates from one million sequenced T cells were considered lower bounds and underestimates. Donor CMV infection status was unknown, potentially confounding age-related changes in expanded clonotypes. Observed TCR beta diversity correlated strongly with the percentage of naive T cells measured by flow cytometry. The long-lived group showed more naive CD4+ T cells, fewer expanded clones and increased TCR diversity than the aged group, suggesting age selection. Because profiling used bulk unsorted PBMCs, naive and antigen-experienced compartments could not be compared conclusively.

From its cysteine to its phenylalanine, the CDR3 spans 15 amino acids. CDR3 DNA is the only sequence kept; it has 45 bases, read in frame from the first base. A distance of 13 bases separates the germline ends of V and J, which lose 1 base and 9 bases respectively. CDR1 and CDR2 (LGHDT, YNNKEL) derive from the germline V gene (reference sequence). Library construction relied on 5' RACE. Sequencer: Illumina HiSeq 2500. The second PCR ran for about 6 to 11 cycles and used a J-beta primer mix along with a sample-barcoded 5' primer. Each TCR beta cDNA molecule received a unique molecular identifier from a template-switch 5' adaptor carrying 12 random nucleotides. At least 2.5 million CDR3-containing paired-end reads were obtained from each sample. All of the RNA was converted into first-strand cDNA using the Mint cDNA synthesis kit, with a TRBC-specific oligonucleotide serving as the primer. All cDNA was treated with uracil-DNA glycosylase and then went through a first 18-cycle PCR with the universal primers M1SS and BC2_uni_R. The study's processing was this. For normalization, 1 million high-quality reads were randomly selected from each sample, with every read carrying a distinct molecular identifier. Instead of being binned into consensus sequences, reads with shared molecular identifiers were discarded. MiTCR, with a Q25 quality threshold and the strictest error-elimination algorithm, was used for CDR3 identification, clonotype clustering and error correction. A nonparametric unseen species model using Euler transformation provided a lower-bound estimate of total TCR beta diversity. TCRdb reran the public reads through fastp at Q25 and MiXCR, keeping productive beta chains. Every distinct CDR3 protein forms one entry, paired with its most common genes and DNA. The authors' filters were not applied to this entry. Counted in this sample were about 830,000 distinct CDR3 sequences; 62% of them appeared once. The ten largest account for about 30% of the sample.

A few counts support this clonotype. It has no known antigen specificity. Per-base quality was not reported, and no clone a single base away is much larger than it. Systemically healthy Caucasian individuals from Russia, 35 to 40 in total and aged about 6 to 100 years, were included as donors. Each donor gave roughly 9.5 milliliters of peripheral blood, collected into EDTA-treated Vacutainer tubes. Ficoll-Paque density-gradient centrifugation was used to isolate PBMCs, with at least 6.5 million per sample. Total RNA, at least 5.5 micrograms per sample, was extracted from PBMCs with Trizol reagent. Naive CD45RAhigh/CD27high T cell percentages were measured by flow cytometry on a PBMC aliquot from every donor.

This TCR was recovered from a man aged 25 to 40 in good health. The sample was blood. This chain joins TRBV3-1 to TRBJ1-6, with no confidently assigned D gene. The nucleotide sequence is TGTGCCAGCAGCCAAGCTCTAGAGGGTAGTTCACCCCTCCACTTT. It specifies CASSQALEGSSPLHF.